Below, 32 T cell receptor beta chains from the same sample are listed, as sequenced in a study of T cells in Graves' hyperthyroidism and ophthalmopathy. Amplification targeted TCR beta CDR3 regions from RNA transcripts. TCR CDR3 underwent first-round RT-PCR with the HTBI primer set. MiXCR was run by TCRdb on the multiplex PCR reads, yielding one entry per CDR3 protein. This sample has around 250,000 distinct CDR3 sequences, with roughly 15% found just once. Input material: blood. Receptors originate from a woman in her 40s with Graves' hyperthyroidism that later progressed to Graves' ophthalmopathy.

The sample holds many counts of this clonotype. The chain links TRBV7-3 to TRBJ1-1; D might be TRBD1 (6 bases). The length of the CDR3 is 14 residues. V was trimmed by 1 base and J by 6 bases, leaving 12 bases between them. Germline V gene data show CDR1 as SGHTA and CDR2 as FQGTGA. CDR3 nucleotide sequence: TGTGCCAGCAGCTTAAGAGGGGGGCAGGCTGAAGCTTTCTTT. It yields the protein CASSLRGGQAEAFF.

This clonotype was observed many times. V is TRBV5-1 and J is TRBJ2-1, with D uncertain. The CDR3 extends over 15 amino acids. Looked up from germline, CDR1 is SGHRS and CDR2 is YFSETQ. V gave up 1 base and J gave up 2 bases, with 10 bases separating them. The CDR3 protein is CASSLTSIPYNEQFF. CDR3 coding DNA: TGCGCCAGCAGCTTGACTTCAATTCCCTACAATGAGCAGTTCTTC.

This clonotype was found many times. The chain combines TRBV7-9 with TRBJ1-1; no definite D call. The CDR3 covers 14 residues. Looked up from germline, CDR1 is SEHNR and CDR2 is FQNEAQ (reference sequence). Trimming took off 3 bases at V and 7 bases at J, with 15 bases between the two ends. CDR3 protein: CASSLGGRGSEAFF. In nucleotides, the CDR3 is TGTGCCAGCAGCTTGGGAGGACGGGGTAGTGAAGCTTTCTTT.

On this clonotype itself: Since a much larger clone is just one base distant, this may be a read error. This rearrangement joins TRBV10-3 to TRBJ1-1; D possibly corresponds to TRBD1 (6 bases). V lost 2 bases and J lost 3, with 7 bases in between. Germline V gene data show CDR1 as ENHRY and CDR2 as SYGVKD. The CDR3 length is 13 residues. CDR3 sequence reads: CAISEGGHTEAFF. CDR3 coding DNA: TGTGCCATCAGTGAGGGGGGGCACACTGAAGCTTTCTTT.

This clonotype was picked up many times. The J gene is TRBJ1-4, the V gene TRBV4-1, with D maybe TRBD1 (6 bases). This CDR3 has 14 residues. CDR1 is MGHRA, CDR2 YSYEKL, per germline. V gave up 3 bases and J gave up 8 bases, with 13 bases separating them. In DNA, the CDR3 is TGCGCCAGCAGCCATACAGGGTTTCGCGAAAAACTGTTTTTT. Its protein is CASSHTGFREKLFF.

Many counts were recorded for this clonotype. This sequence joins TRBV29-1 and TRBJ1-1, with D maybe TRBD1 (5 bases). CDR1 and CDR2 from the germline V gene are SQVTM and ANQGSEA. The length of the CDR3 is 15 residues. The ends were cut back, 5 bases at V and 1 base at J, with 17 bases in the middle. The CDR3 spells CSVRGTAYGNTEAFF. CDR3 bases: TGCAGCGTTCGAGGGACTGCCTATGGGAACACTGAAGCTTTCTTT.

The table lists this clonotype with many counts. The chain recombines TRBV18 with TRBJ2-2; D might be TRBD1 (6 bases). The CDR3 contains 17 residues. V gave up 3 bases and J gave up 0 bases, with 14 bases separating them. CDR1 and CDR2 (germline): KGHSH, LQKENI. For the CDR3, the DNA is TGTGCCAGCTCACCGGGGCAGGGGAGCGCGAACACCGGGGAGCTGTTTTTT. Translated, it gives CASSPGQGSANTGELFF.

This clonotype was counted many times. A much larger clone is a single base away; this may be a read error. The chain links TRBV12-5 to TRBJ2-1; D remains ambiguous. The CDR3 loop spans 16 amino acids. Germline CDR1 is LGHNT and CDR2 is FRNRAP. DNA of the CDR3: TGTGCTAGTAGTTTGGCCTCTACGAGCTCCTACAATGAGCAGTTCTTC. Amino acids: CASSLASTSSYNEQFF.

This clonotype was observed at least ten times. The rearrangement uses TRBV5-5 and TRBJ2-7, with 8 nucleotides matching TRBD2. The CDR3 runs 15 residues. In germline, CDR1 is SGHKS, CDR2 YYEKEE (reference sequence). The ends lost 0 bases at V and 3 bases at J; junction bases unmatched: 5. CDR3 protein: CASSLVAGNLYEQYF. CDR3 in DNA: TGTGCCAGCAGCTTGGTAGCGGGGAACCTCTACGAGCAGTACTTC.

This clonotype was seen many times. V is TRBV27 and J is TRBJ2-1; no clear D. Germline-derived CDR1 and CDR2 are MNHEY and SMNVEV (reference sequence). The germline V and J ends were trimmed by 5 bases and 7 bases, with 18 bases remaining between them. The CDR3 has 15 amino acids. CDR3 protein: CASSPTRRFRNEQFF. The CDR3 DNA sequence: TGTGCCAGCAGTCCGACAAGGCGGTTTAGGAATGAGCAGTTCTTC.

In its sample, this clonotype was seen many times. The V and J genes are TRBV6-2 or TRBV6-3 and TRBJ2-7; D is unclear. Germline V CDR1 and CDR2: MNHEY, SVGEGT. Trimming stripped 2 bases from V and 2 bases from J, with 13 bases between. The CDR3 length is 15 residues. The CDR3 here is CASSYEATYAYEQYF. The CDR3 nucleotides read TGTGCCAGCAGTTACGAGGCCACCTACGCCTACGAGCAGTACTTC.

This clonotype occurred many times. V and J are TRBV20-1 and TRBJ2-7; possibly TRBD1 for D (6 bases). The V end lost 4 bases, the J end lost 2 bases, and 18 bases lay between the germline ends. The length of the CDR3 is 15 residues. CDR1 DFQATT and CDR2 SNEGSKA come from the germline V gene (reference sequence). The CDR3 here is CSATPVSGVPYEQYF. As DNA, the CDR3 is TGCAGTGCTACCCCTGTGTCAGGGGTGCCCTACGAGCAGTACTTC.

This clonotype was seen repeatedly, ten times or more. V and J are TRBV11-2 and TRBJ2-3, with D possibly being TRBD1 (5 bases). CDR3 size: 16 residues. Germline CDR1 SGHAT, CDR2 FQNNGV. The V gene lost 5 bases and the J gene lost 2 bases, with 17 bases spanning the gap. Here the CDR3 DNA reads TGTGCCAGCAGCCAGGGCCAGATTATTAACACAGATACGCAGTATTTT. This encodes CASSQGQIINTDTQYF. Together with reference TRBV11-2 and TRBJ2-3, the CDR3 gives the full variable domain: EAGVAQSPRYKIIEKRQSVAFWCNPISGHATLYWYQQILGQGPKLLIQFQNNGVVDDSQLPKDRFSAERLKGVDSTLKIQPAKLEDSAVYLCASSQGQIINTDTQYFGPGTRLTVL.

As to this clonotype: The conserved phenylalanine or tryptophan normally closing the CDR3 is absent here, so this likely arose from a read error. The V gene is TRBV27, the J gene TRBJ2-2, with a possible D match to TRBD1 (6 bases). CDR1 MNHEY and CDR2 SMNVEV come from the germline V gene (reference sequence). Trimming took 1 base from V and 6 from J, leaving 15 bases between them. The CDR3 sequence is 16 residues long. CDR3 loop: CASSLLGGVVAGELFL. The CDR3 DNA reads as TGTGCCAGCAGTTTATTAGGGGGAGTCGTCGCCGGGGAGCTGTTTCTT.

With regard to this clonotype: At one end, the junction sequence differs from germline, possibly due to a read error. This chain links TRBV7-2 with TRBJ2-7, with D hard to call. CDR1 and CDR2 from the germline V gene are SGHTA and FQGNSA. CDR3 size: 13 residues. The CDR3 here is CASGLVGSYEQYF. In DNA, the CDR3 is TGTGCCAGCGGCTTAGTAGGGTCCTACGAGCAGTACTTC. The entire variable domain, with the rest obtained from reference TRBV7-2 and TRBJ2-7, is as follows: GAGVSQSPSNKVTEKGKDVELRCDPISGHTALYWYRQSLGQGLEFLIYFQGNSAPDKSGLPSDRFSAERTGGSVSTLTIQRTQQEDSAVYLCASGLVGSYEQYFGPGTRLTVT.

This clonotype was counted at least ten times. CDR3 loop: CASRGTGNTIYF. In DNA, the CDR3 is TGTGCCAGCAGGGGGACTGGAAACACCATATATTTT. The V gene is TRBV2, the J gene TRBJ1-3; D unresolved. Germline CDR1 SNHLY, CDR2 FYNNEI. V was trimmed by 6 bases and J by 2 bases, leaving 5 bases between them. The CDR3 runs 12 residues.

As for this clonotype: One end of the junction varies from germline; a read error may be responsible. The chain recombines TRBV11-2 with TRBJ2-3; 7 nucleotides match TRBD1. This CDR3 is built from 14 residues. Germline-derived CDR1 and CDR2 are SGHAT and FQNNGV. In DNA form, the CDR3 reads TGCGCCAGCAGCTTCGACAGGGACACAGATACGCAGTATTTT. It codes for CASSFDRDTDTQYF. Filled out from reference TRBV11-2 and TRBJ2-3, the complete variable domain reads EAGVAQSPRYKIIEKRQSVAFWCNPISGHATLYWYQQILGQGPKLLIQFQNNGVVDDSQLPKDRFSAERLKGVDSTLKIQPAKLEDSAVYLCASSFDRDTDTQYFGPGTRLTVL.

This clonotype showed up many times. The rearrangement links TRBV29-1 to TRBJ2-3; D unclear. Trimming took off 1 base at V and 10 bases at J, with 15 bases between the two ends. Germline V gene sequence: CDR1 SQVTM, CDR2 ANQGSEA. The CDR3 is 13 amino acids. The CDR3 region is CSVEGLTLYPQYF. CDR3 DNA: TGCAGCGTTGAAGGTCTCACTTTATATCCGCAGTATTTT.

As to this clonotype: A much larger clone lies a single base off, so this may be a read error. The chain has TRBV6-5 and TRBJ2-7, with D maybe TRBD1 (6 bases). V shed 4 bases and J shed 4 bases, with 17 bases lying between them. The CDR3 contains 15 residues. Per the germline V gene, CDR1 is MNHEY and CDR2 is SVGAGI. CDR3 coding DNA: TGTGCCAGCAGTTGCAGAGAACAGGGTGGATACGAGCAGTACTTC. Its translation is CASSCREQGGYEQYF.

In its sample, this clonotype was seen many times. V is TRBV6-5 and J is TRBJ2-3, with a possible D match to TRBD1 (6 bases). The V end was cut by 0 bases, the J end by 2 bases, with 9 bases between. Per the germline V gene, CDR1 is MNHEY and CDR2 is SVGAGI. The CDR3 consists of 15 residues. The CDR3: CASSYSDSPTDTQYF. In nucleotides, the CDR3 is TGTGCCAGCAGTTACTCGGACAGCCCCACAGATACGCAGTATTTT.

This clonotype was observed at least ten times. The V and J genes are TRBV11-1 and TRBJ2-7; 11 bases fit TRBD2. Germline V CDR1 and CDR2: SGHAT, FQDESV (reference sequence). The CDR3 consists of 14 residues. V was clipped by 3 bases and J by 3 bases; unmatched bases: 1. For the CDR3, the DNA is TGTGCCAGCAGCTTGGGACTAGCGGACTACGAGCAGTACTTC. Translating it yields CASSLGLADYEQYF.

This clonotype was counted at least ten times. The chain joins TRBV7-8 to TRBJ2-1; D is possibly TRBD2 (5 bases). Germline CDR1 SGHVS, CDR2 FQNEAQ. The CDR3 runs 16 residues. Trimming pared 5 bases from V and 3 bases from J, leaving 17 bases between. CDR3 region: CASSPIGLGGYNEQFF. In DNA form, the CDR3 reads TGTGCCAGCAGCCCGATCGGACTCGGAGGCTACAATGAGCAGTTCTTC.

This clonotype was seen only a few times. The chain combines TRBV6-2 or TRBV6-3 with TRBJ2-7; TRBD2 aligns across 8 bases. The V and J ends lost 4 bases and 6 bases, in that order; junction bases with no gene match: 14. In germline, CDR1 is MNHEY, CDR2 SVGEGT. This CDR3 is 16 amino acids long. CDR3 bases: TGTGCCAGCAGTTTCGGGGCGGGAGGCCCTGAAGGCGAGCAGTACTTC. Its protein is CASSFGAGGPEGEQYF.

This clonotype was recorded at least ten times. This chain joins TRBV30 and TRBJ1-5; 7 bases are shared with TRBD1. Trimming cost V 5 bases and J 7 bases; bases outside gene matches: 8. CDR1 GTSNPN and CDR2 SVGIG come from the germline V gene (reference sequence). The CDR3 extends over 13 amino acids. CDR3 amino acids: CAWGQGVGQPQHF. Written as DNA, the CDR3 is TGTGCCTGGGGGCAGGGGGTCGGACAGCCCCAGCATTTT. Complete variable domain (other parts from reference TRBV30 and TRBJ1-5): SQTIHQWPATLVQPVGSPLSLECTVEGTSNPNLYWYRQAAGRGLQLLFYSVGIGQISSEVPQNLSASRPQDRQFILSSKKLLLSDSGFYLCAWGQGVGQPQHFGDGTRLSIL.

This clonotype has more than one count but fewer than ten. The genes are TRBV20-1 and TRBJ2-3; 9 bases align to TRBD2. V was pared by 6 bases and J by 3 bases, with 7 bases of the junction left unmatched. Germline lookup yields CDR1 DFQATT and CDR2 SNEGSKA (reference sequence). The CDR3 covers 14 residues. CDR3 nucleotide sequence: TGCAGTGCCCTTGGACTAGCGTTGACAGATACGCAGTATTTT. This encodes CSALGLALTDTQYF.

At least ten counts were recorded for this clonotype. The chain joins TRBV7-9 to TRBJ2-5; either TRBD1 or TRBD2 may fit D (7 bases each). CDR3 length: 13 residues. Trimming shortened V by 5 bases and J by 5 bases, and 12 bases separated the two germline ends. CDR1 and CDR2 from the germline V gene are SEHNR and FQNEAQ (reference sequence). CDR3 sequence (DNA): TGTGCCAGCAGCCGACAGGGAGGGGAGACCCAGTACTTC. Protein product: CASSRQGGETQYF.

This clonotype was observed at least ten times. This chain links TRBV20-1 with TRBJ2-3, with 8 bases identical to TRBD2. From germline, CDR1 is DFQATT and CDR2 SNEGSKA (reference sequence). This CDR3 spans 15 amino acids. J lost 6 bases, V lost 6 bases, and 14 bases had no gene match. CDR3 coding DNA: TGCAGTGCCGCCTTGCTAGCGGGCACCCGGGATACGCAGTATTTT. Translating gives CSAALLAGTRDTQYF.

This clonotype was counted only a few times. The CDR3, as DNA: TGCAGCTCTCGGGTCGGGACAGATGATGGCTACACCTTC. The encoded protein is CSSRVGTDDGYTF. The chain has TRBV29-1 and TRBJ1-2, with 7 bases that match TRBD1. In germline, CDR1 is SQVTM, CDR2 ANQGSEA. V lost 8 bases to trimming and J lost 6 bases; unmatched junction nucleotides: 12. This CDR3 is built from 13 residues.

This clonotype was counted a few times. The chain employs TRBV5-4 and TRBJ2-7, with 16 bases aligning to TRBD2. The CDR3 runs 16 residues. Germline CDR1 reads SGHNT; CDR2 reads YYREEE (reference sequence). Unmatched junction bases numbered 5, after V lost 3 bases and J lost 5 bases. This CDR3 is CASSWGTSGRVDEQYF. DNA of the CDR3: TGTGCCAGCAGCTGGGGGACTAGCGGGAGGGTGGACGAGCAGTACTTC. The full variable domain, its missing parts supplied by reference TRBV5-4 and TRBJ2-7, is ETGVTQSPTHLIKTRGQQVTLRCSSQSGHNTVSWYQQALGQGPQFIFQYYREEENGRGNFPPRFSGLQFPNYSSELNVNALELDDSALYLCASSWGTSGRVDEQYFGPGTRLTVT.

This clonotype was seen ten or more times. The gene calls are TRBV6-5 and TRBJ2-1; D gene ambiguous. Germline CDR1 MNHEY, CDR2 SVGAGI. The CDR3 covers 15 residues. The V and J ends lost 2 bases and 10 bases respectively, with 18 bases between them. Here the CDR3 DNA reads TGTGCCAGCAGTTACGATTTCACCGCGACGGGCGAGCAGTTCTTC. Its translation: CASSYDFTATGEQFF.

J is TRBJ2-7 and V is TRBV5-1, with TRBD1 as a possible D gene (7 bases). The CDR3 spans 17 residues. The V gene's germline CDR1 is SGHRS and CDR2 YFSETQ. Trimming took off 1 base at V and 3 bases at J, with 20 bases between the two ends. CDR3 in DNA: TGCGCCAGCAGCTTGAATCAGGGGGGCCCCCAGATCTACGAGCAGTACTTC. Amino acid sequence: CASSLNQGGPQIYEQYF. Drawing the rest from reference TRBV5-1 and TRBJ2-7, the complete variable domain is KAGVTQTPRYLIKTRGQQVTLSCSPISGHRSVSWYQQTPGQGLQFLFEYFSETQRNKGNFPGRFSGRQFSNSRSEMNVSTLELGDSALYLCASSLNQGGPQIYEQYFGPGTRLTVT.

This clonotype was observed many times. This chain uses TRBV12-3 or TRBV12-4 with TRBJ2-3, with D perhaps matching TRBD2 (6 bases). CDR3 size: 13 residues. Trimming shortened V by 0 bases and J by 8 bases, and 9 bases separated the two germline ends. DNA of the CDR3: TGTGCCAGCAGTTTAGCGCTCGGGGGTACGCAGTATTTT. Its protein is CASSLALGGTQYF.